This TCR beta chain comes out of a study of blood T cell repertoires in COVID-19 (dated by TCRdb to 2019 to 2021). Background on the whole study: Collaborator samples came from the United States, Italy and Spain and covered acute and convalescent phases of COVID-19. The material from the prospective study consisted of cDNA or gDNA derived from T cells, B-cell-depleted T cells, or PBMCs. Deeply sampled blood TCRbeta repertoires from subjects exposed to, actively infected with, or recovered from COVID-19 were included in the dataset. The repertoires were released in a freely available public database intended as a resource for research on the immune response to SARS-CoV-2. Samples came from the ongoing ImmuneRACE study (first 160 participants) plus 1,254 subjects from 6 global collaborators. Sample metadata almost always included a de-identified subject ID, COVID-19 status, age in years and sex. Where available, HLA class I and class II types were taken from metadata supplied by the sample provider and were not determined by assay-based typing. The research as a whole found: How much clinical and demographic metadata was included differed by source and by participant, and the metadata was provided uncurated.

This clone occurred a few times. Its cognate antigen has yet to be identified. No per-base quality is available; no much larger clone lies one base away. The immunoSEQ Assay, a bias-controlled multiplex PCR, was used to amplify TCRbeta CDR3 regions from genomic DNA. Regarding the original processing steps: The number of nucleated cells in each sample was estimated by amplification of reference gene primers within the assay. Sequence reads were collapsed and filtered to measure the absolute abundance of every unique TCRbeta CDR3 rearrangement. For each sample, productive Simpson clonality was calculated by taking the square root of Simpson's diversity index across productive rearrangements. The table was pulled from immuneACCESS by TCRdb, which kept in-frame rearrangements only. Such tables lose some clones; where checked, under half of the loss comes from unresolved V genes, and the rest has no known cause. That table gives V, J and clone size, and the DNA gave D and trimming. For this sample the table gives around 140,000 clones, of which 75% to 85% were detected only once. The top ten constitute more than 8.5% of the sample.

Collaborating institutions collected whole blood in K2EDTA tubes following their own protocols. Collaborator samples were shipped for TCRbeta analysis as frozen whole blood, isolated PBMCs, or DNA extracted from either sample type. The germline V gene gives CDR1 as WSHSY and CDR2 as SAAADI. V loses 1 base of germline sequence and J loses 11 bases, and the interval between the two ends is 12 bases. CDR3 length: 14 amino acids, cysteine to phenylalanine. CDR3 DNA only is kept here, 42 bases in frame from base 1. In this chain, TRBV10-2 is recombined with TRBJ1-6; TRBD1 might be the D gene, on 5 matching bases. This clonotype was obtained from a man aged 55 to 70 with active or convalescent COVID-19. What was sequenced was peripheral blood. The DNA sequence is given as TGCGCCAGCAGTGAGTGGGGGGTTCAGGCACCCCTCCACTTT. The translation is CASSEWGVQAPLHF.